This T cell receptor (beta chain) was sequenced in a study of control samples from healthy donors and cancer patients. This CDR3 has 15 amino acids. V was trimmed by 5 bases and J by 0 bases, leaving 8 bases between them. CDR1 is LNHDA, CDR2 SQIVND, per germline (reference sequence). Assay: immunoSEQ multiplex PCR; the TCRdb copy retains only in-frame clones and omits some. The table has about 160,000 clones, about 90% seen once. This chain uses TRBV19 with TRBJ2-6, with unresolved D. Source material: blood. The origin of this receptor is a man under 40 in good health. CDR3 region: CASSQQFSGANVLTF. CDR3 DNA sequence: TGTGCCAGTAGTCAGCAATTCTCTGGGGCCAACGTCCTGACTTTC.